The present T cell receptor (beta chain) was sequenced within a study of cytomegalovirus exposure and HLA in healthy donors. Study-wide results and limits: Reports indicated that the classifier achieved high specificity and sensitivity in diagnosing cytomegalovirus status.

A multiplex PCR was run with 60 Vbeta primers and 13 Jbeta primers. Only in-frame clones appear in the TCRdb table, and some are missing; sequencing was by immunoSEQ multiplex PCR. Of about 130,000 clones listed, 80% are singletons. V was pared by 4 bases and J by 0 bases, with 7 bases between. Germline-derived CDR1 and CDR2 are SQVTM and ANQGSEA. There are 13 residues in the CDR3. A word on this clone: Its antigen is currently unknown.

J is TRBJ1-3 and V is TRBV29-1; D gene ambiguous. The specimen sequenced was PBMCs. The TCR originated in a young man in good health and CMV-seronegative. Here the CDR3 DNA reads TGCAGCGTTGTTACCGGCTCTGGAAACACCATATATTTT. Protein sequence: CSVVTGSGNTIYF. The variable domain in full, with the rest retrieved from reference TRBV29-1 and TRBJ1-3, is SAVISQKPSRDICQRGTSLTIQCQVDSQVTMMFWYRQQPGQSLTLIATANQGSEATYESGFVIDKFPISRPNLTFSTLTVSNMSPEDSSIYLCSVVTGSGNTIYFGEGSWLTVV.